This T cell receptor beta chain is drawn from a study of lymphopenia after photon versus proton radiotherapy. Whole-study findings and limits: Under photons, naive T cells and diversity fell while effector/memory populations rose. After the lymphocyte nadir, photon-treated repertoires showed oligoclonal expansion, especially of CD8+ Temra cells.

TCRdb keeps only in-frame clones here, not all; method: immunoSEQ multiplex PCR. In the table there are approximately 150,000 clones, 75% to 90% of which are singletons. Of note for this clone: Its matching antigen is unknown.

This sequence was found in a man aged 45-60 years with gastric cancer. This specimen was peripheral blood, taken from a patient treated with photon-based radiotherapy.

The CDR3 DNA reads as TGTGCCAGCAGCTTGGGACTAGCGGGGCCCGGCACCGGGGAGCTGTTTTTT. Translated: CASSLGLAGPGTGELFF. The V call is TRBV7-2, the J call TRBJ2-2, with 13 bases lining up with TRBD2. Trimming cost V 3 bases and J 4 bases; bases outside gene matches: 5. The CDR3 has 17 amino acids. From germline, CDR1 is SGHTA and CDR2 FQGNSA.